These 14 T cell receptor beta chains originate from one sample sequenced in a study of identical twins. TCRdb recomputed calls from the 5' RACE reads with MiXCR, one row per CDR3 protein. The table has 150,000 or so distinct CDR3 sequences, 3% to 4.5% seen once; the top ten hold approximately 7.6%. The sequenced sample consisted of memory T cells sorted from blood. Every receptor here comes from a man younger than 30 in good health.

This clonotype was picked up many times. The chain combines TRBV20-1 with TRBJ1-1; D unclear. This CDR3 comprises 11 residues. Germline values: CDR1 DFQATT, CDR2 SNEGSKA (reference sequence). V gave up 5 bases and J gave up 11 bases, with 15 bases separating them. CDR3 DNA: TGCAGTGCTGCGGGCCTCGCCGGGGCTTTCTTT. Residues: CSAAGLAGAFF.

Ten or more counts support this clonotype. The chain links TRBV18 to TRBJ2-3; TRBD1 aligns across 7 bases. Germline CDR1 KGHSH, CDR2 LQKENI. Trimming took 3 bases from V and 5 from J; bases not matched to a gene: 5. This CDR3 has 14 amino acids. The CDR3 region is CASSPTGTEDTQYF. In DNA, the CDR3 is TGTGCCAGCTCACCGACAGGGACCGAAGATACGCAGTATTTT. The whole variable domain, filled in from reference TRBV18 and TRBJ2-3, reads NAGVMQNPRHLVRRRGQEARLRCSPMKGHSHVYWYRQLPEEGLKFMVYLQKENIIDESGMPKERFSAEFPKEGPSILRIQQVVRGDSAAYFCASSPTGTEDTQYFGPGTRLTVL.

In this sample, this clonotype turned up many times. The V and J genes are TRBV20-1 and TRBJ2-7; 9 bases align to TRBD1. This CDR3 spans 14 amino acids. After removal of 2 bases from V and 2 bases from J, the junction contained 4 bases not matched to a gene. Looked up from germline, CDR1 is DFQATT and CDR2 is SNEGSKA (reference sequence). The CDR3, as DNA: TGCAGTGCTAGAACCCGGACAGGGGCCTACGAGCAGTACTTC. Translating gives CSARTRTGAYEQYF.

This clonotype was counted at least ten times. The CDR3: CASRRGFAGESYEQYF. DNA for the CDR3: TGTGCCAGCCGAAGAGGGTTTGCGGGGGAAAGCTACGAGCAGTACTTC. The V gene is TRBV7-2, the J gene TRBJ2-7; the match to TRBD2 covers 7 bases. The germline gives CDR1 SGHTA, CDR2 FQGNSA. V lost 8 bases, J lost 3 bases, and 16 bases stayed unmatched. The CDR3 contains 16 residues.

As DNA, the CDR3 is TGTGCCAGCATATTCGGACAGCTCTTAAATGAGCAGTTCTTC. Translation: CASIFGQLLNEQFF. The rearrangement joins TRBV2 to TRBJ2-1; tentatively, D is TRBD1 (6 bases). Germline assignment: CDR1 SNHLY and CDR2 FYNNEI. Trimming took 7 bases from V and 7 from J, leaving 17 bases between them. The CDR3 has 14 residues.

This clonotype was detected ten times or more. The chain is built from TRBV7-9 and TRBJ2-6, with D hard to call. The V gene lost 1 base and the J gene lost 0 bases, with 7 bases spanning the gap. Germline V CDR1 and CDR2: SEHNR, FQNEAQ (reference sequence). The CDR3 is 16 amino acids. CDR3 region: CASSLDTNSGANVLTF. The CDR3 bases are TGTGCCAGCAGCTTAGATACAAACTCTGGGGCCAACGTCCTGACTTTC.

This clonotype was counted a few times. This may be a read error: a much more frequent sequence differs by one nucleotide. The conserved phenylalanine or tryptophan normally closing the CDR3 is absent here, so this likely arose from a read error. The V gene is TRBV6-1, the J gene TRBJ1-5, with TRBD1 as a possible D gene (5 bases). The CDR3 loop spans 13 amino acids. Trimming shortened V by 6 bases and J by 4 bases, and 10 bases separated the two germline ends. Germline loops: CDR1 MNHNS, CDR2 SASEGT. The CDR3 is CASRTDVNQPQHS. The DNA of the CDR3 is TGTGCCAGCAGGACAGACGTAAATCAGCCCCAGCATTCT.

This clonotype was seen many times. The CDR3 sequence: CAISEPKQGNTIYF. The CDR3 DNA follows: TGTGCCATCAGTGAACCCAAGCAGGGAAACACCATATATTTT. This chain links TRBV10-3 with TRBJ1-3, with D unresolved. The CDR3 has 14 amino acids. The V and J ends lost 3 bases and 4 bases respectively, with 10 bases between them. CDR1 is ENHRY, CDR2 SYGVKD, per germline.

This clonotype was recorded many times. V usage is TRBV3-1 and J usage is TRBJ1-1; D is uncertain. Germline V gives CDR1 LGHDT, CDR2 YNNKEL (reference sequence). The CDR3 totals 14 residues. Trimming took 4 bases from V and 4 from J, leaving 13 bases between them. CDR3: CASSPSRLGTEAFF. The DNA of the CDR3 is TGTGCCAGCAGCCCTAGTCGGTTGGGCACTGAAGCTTTCTTT. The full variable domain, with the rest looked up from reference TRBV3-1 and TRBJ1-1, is DTAVSQTPKYLVTQMGNDKSIKCEQNLGHDTMYWYKQDSKKFLKIMFSYNNKELIINETVPNRFSPKSPDKAHLNLHINSLELGDSAVYFCASSPSRLGTEAFFGQGTRLTVV.

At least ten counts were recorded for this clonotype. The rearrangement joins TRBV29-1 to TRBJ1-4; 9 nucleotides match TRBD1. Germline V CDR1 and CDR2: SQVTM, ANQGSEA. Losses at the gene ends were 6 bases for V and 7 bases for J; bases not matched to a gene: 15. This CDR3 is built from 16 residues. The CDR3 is CSVVLSGTGTVEKLFF. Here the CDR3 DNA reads TGCAGCGTCGTACTTTCCGGGACAGGGACGGTTGAAAAACTGTTTTTT.

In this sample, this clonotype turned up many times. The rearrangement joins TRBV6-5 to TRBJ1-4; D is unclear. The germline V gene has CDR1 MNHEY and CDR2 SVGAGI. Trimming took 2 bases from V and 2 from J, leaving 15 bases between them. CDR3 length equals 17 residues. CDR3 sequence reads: CASSYGRHFLTNEKLFF. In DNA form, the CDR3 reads TGTGCCAGCAGTTACGGGCGACATTTCCTGACTAATGAAAAACTGTTTTTT.

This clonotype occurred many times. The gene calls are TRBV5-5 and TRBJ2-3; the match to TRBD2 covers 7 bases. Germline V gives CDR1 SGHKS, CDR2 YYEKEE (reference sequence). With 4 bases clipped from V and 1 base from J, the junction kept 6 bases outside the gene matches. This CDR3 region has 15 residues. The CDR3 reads CASSAREMGTDTQYF. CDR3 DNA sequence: TGTGCCAGCAGCGCGCGGGAGATGGGCACAGATACGCAGTATTTT.

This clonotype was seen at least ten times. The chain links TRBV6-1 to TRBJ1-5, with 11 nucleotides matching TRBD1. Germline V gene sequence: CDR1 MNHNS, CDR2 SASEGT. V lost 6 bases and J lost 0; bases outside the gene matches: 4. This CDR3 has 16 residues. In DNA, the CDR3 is TGTGCCAGCAGACCAGGACAGGGGGCTAGCAATCAGCCCCAGCATTTT. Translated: CASRPGQGASNQPQHF.

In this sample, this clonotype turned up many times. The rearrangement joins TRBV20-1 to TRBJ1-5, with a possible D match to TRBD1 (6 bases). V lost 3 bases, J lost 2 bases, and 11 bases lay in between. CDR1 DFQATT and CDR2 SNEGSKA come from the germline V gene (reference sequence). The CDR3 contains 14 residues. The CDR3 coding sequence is TGCAGTGCTAGGCGACAGGCGCGCAATCAGCCCCAGCATTTT. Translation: CSARRQARNQPQHF.